The 21 T cell receptor beta chains below were found in one sample sequenced in a study of radiation and T cells in renal cell carcinoma. The time point was: blood 4 weeks post-SBRT, at nephrectomy. Regarding treatment: 15 Gy SBRT to primary tumor, nephrectomy 4 weeks later. Generated by immunoSEQ multiplex PCR, the TCRdb table keeps only in-frame clones and is missing some. Of about 77,000 clones in the sample, around 78% were seen once. Sequencing was performed on blood, taken from a patient whose treatment included radiotherapy and nephrectomy. These receptors came from an older woman with renal cell carcinoma.

The CDR3 protein is CASGQIYEQYF. The CDR3 nucleotides read TGTGCCAGCGGACAGATCTACGAGCAGTACTTC. The chain has TRBV6-5 and TRBJ2-7; tentative D call: TRBD1 (6 bases). Germline V lookup: CDR1 MNHEY, CDR2 SVGAGI. The CDR3 contains 11 residues. V was cut by 8 bases and J by 3 bases, with 8 bases left in between.

The rearrangement joins TRBV5-4 to TRBJ2-6; D might be TRBD1 or TRBD2, each matching 5 bases. V lost 1 base and J lost 2, with 7 bases in between. There are 15 residues in the CDR3. CDR1 and CDR2 from the germline V gene are SGHNT and YYREEE (reference sequence). CDR3 sequence (DNA): TGTGCCAGCAGCTTGATGGGGGCTGGGGCCAACGTCCTGACTTTC. Translation: CASSLMGAGANVLTF.

The chain uses TRBV5-8 and TRBJ1-3; TRBD1 is a possible D gene (6 bases). This CDR3 has 15 amino acids. Trimming pared 2 bases from V and 4 bases from J, leaving 13 bases between. The germline V gene encodes CDR1 SGHTS and CDR2 YDEGEE. The CDR3: CASSFWTVGGNTIYF. In DNA form, the CDR3 reads TGTGCCAGCAGCTTCTGGACAGTGGGCGGAAACACCATATATTTT. Using reference TRBV5-8 and TRBJ1-3 for the parts outside the CDR3, the full variable domain is EAGVTQSPTHLIKTRGQQATLRCSPISGHTSVYWYQQALGLGLQFLLWYDEGEERNRGNFPPRFSGRQFPNYSSELNVNALELEDSALYLCASSFWTVGGNTIYFGEGSWLTVV.

V is TRBV7-9 and J is TRBJ2-5; D uncertain. Germline CDR1 is SEHNR and CDR2 is FQNEAQ (reference sequence). This CDR3 contains 12 residues. Trimming removed 5 bases from V and 3 bases from J, with 7 bases in between. CDR3 residues: CASSPKKETQYF. The CDR3 DNA reads TGTGCCAGCAGCCCCAAAAAAGAGACCCAGTACTTC.

The chain couples TRBV7-8 to TRBJ2-1, with 10 bases identical to TRBD2. Germline V CDR1 and CDR2: SGHVS, FQNEAQ. The V gene end was trimmed by 3 bases and the J gene end by 9 bases; junction bases not matched to a gene: 5. This CDR3 has 14 residues. CDR3 nucleotide sequence: TGTGCCAGCAGCTTCGCTAGCGGGAGAACTGAGCAGTTCTTC. Protein: CASSFASGRTEQFF.

The chain combines TRBV7-2 with TRBJ1-5; 8 bases fit TRBD1. The CDR3 contains 13 residues. Per the germline V gene, CDR1 is SGHTA and CDR2 is FQGNSA. V shed 6 bases, J shed 4 bases, and the junction held 2 bases outside the gene matches. The CDR3 spells CASRGTGNQPQHF. Written as DNA, the CDR3 is TGTGCCAGCAGAGGGACAGGTAATCAGCCCCAGCATTTT.

The V gene is TRBV7-6, the J gene TRBJ2-2, with TRBD1 identical over 7 bases. Trimming took 4 bases from V and 1 from J; bases not matched to a gene: 6. In germline, CDR1 is SGHVS, CDR2 FNYEAQ. The CDR3 extends over 16 amino acids. In DNA form, the CDR3 reads TGTGCCAGCAGCTCCCGACAGGGAGAGAACACCGGGGAGCTGTTTTTT. As protein: CASSSRQGENTGELFF.

The chain combines TRBV28 with TRBJ2-3; no clear D. The V end was cut by 4 bases, the J end by 2 bases, with 10 bases between. The germline V gene has CDR1 MDHEN and CDR2 SYDVKM. The CDR3 loop spans 14 amino acids. CDR3 sequence reads: CASSSGSFTDTQYF. CDR3 nucleotides: TGTGCCAGCAGTTCGGGCAGTTTCACAGATACGCAGTATTTT.

The chain recombines TRBV19 with TRBJ2-2; 8 nucleotides line up with TRBD2. Germline CDR1 reads LNHDA; CDR2 reads SQIVND (reference sequence). The CDR3 totals 16 residues. J was trimmed by 2 bases and V by 4 bases; bases with no gene match: 6. The DNA for the CDR3 is TGTGCCAGTAGTACCCGGGGGGGCCTTAACACCGGGGAGCTGTTTTTT. Protein product: CASSTRGGLNTGELFF.

By proportion, this clone is medium-sized. V usage is TRBV9 and J usage is TRBJ1-1; D possibly corresponds to TRBD1 (6 bases). Trimming removed 0 bases from V and 1 base from J, with 7 bases in between. Per the germline V gene, CDR1 is SGDLS and CDR2 is YYNGEE. CDR3 length: 14 residues. DNA for the CDR3: TGTGCCAGCAGCGTAGTGGGGGCGAACACTGAAGCTTTCTTT. Translation: CASSVVGANTEAFF.

The chain is built from TRBV28 and TRBJ1-1, with a tentative D call TRBD1 (5 bases). Germline assignment: CDR1 MDHEN and CDR2 SYDVKM. Trimming took off 7 bases at V and 0 bases at J, with 33 bases between the two ends. The CDR3 length is 21 residues. The CDR3 region has the DNA TGTGCCAGCATGTATGCGGGTCCTCGGGACGGCAAGGTGTTTCTGAACACTGAAGCTTTCTTT. Translation: CASMYAGPRDGKVFLNTEAFF.

V usage is TRBV5-1 and J usage is TRBJ2-5, with 7 bases that match TRBD2. Germline CDR1 SGHRS, CDR2 YFSETQ. Trimming cost V 3 bases and J 2 bases; bases outside gene matches: 10. The CDR3 is made up of 16 amino acids. The CDR3 region has the DNA TGCGCCAGCAGCTCCGGGGGGTCCCTGTGGCAAGAGACCCAGTACTTC. Translation gives CASSSGGSLWQETQYF.

The CDR3 spells CASSLLQETQYF. The CDR3, as DNA: TGTGCCAGCAGCCTCTTACAAGAGACCCAGTACTTC. The chain employs TRBV2 and TRBJ2-5; no reliable D call. The CDR3 runs 12 residues. Per the germline V gene, CDR1 is SNHLY and CDR2 is FYNNEI. The V and J ends lost 6 bases and 2 bases respectively, with 7 bases between them.

J is TRBJ2-5 and V is TRBV19, with TRBD2 matching 7 bases. TRBJ2-7 matches the DNA end more closely, so the J call is doubtful. Germline values: CDR1 LNHDA, CDR2 SQIVND (reference sequence). The CDR3 consists of 14 residues. The CDR3 here is CASSSLAEPYEQYF. CDR3 nucleotides: TGTGCCAGTAGTTCCCTAGCGGAGCCCTACGAGCAGTACTTC.

This chain connects TRBV29-1 to TRBJ2-4; D is unresolved. Germline V gene data show CDR1 as SQVTM and CDR2 as ANQGSEA. This CDR3 has 14 residues. Between the trimmed V and J ends, which lost 7 bases and 4 bases, there was a span of 17 bases. CDR3 nucleotide sequence: TGCAGCGGGGGTACACCTGGAGCTAAAAACATTCAGTACTTC. Its translation: CSGGTPGAKNIQYF.

CDR3 in amino acids: CASSPPRRTGELFF. The DNA of the CDR3 is TGTGCCAGCTCACCACCTCGTCGGACCGGGGAGCTGTTTTTT. This sequence joins TRBV18 and TRBJ2-2, with D unresolved. Trimming stripped 0 bases from V and 5 bases from J, with 7 bases between. Germline V gene sequence: CDR1 KGHSH, CDR2 LQKENI. The CDR3 spans 14 residues.

The J gene is TRBJ2-7, the V gene TRBV6-5; D may be TRBD1 (5 bases). V was clipped by 7 bases and J by 7 bases, with 20 bases between them. Germline lookup yields CDR1 MNHEY and CDR2 SVGAGI. The CDR3 has 14 residues. This CDR3 is CASTSQGRLAEQYF. DNA of the CDR3: TGTGCCAGCACCAGCCAGGGCAGACTTGCGGAGCAGTACTTC.

The chain couples TRBV15 to TRBJ2-3; 7 bases agree with TRBD2. Unmatched junction bases numbered 9, after V lost 2 bases and J lost 4 bases. Germline lookup yields CDR1 LNHNV and CDR2 YYDKDF (reference sequence). This CDR3 has 16 residues. DNA of the CDR3: TGTGCCACCAGCAGATCCAGACTAGCCGGGGCAGATACGCAGTATTTT. Protein: CATSRSRLAGADTQYF.

The chain uses TRBV11-2 and TRBJ2-7; D ambiguous. V was clipped by 3 bases and J by 2 bases, with 11 bases between them. The CDR3 sequence is 14 residues long. The V gene's germline CDR1 is SGHAT and CDR2 FQNNGV. The CDR3 sequence: CASSFRDTTYEQYF. In DNA, the CDR3 is TGTGCCAGCAGCTTCCGAGACACTACCTACGAGCAGTACTTC.

This chain links TRBV6-6 with TRBJ2-3, with TRBD1 matching over 12 bases. Trimming cost V 2 bases and J 6 bases; bases outside gene matches: 0. The CDR3 runs 14 residues. Per germline, CDR1 MNHNY and CDR2 SVGAGI (reference sequence). CDR3 sequence: CASSYGTGGDTQYF. Here the CDR3 DNA reads TGTGCCAGCAGTTACGGGACAGGGGGCGATACGCAGTATTTT.

V gene TRBV19 combines with J gene TRBJ1-2; 7 bases are a match to TRBD1. CDR1 and CDR2 (germline): LNHDA, SQIVND (reference sequence). This CDR3 spans 15 amino acids. The J segment lost 0 bases and the V segment lost 4 bases, leaving 5 bases of the junction unmatched. As DNA, the CDR3 is TGTGCCAGTAGTAACCCCGGGACAGCTAACTATGGCTACACCTTC. It codes for CASSNPGTANYGYTF.